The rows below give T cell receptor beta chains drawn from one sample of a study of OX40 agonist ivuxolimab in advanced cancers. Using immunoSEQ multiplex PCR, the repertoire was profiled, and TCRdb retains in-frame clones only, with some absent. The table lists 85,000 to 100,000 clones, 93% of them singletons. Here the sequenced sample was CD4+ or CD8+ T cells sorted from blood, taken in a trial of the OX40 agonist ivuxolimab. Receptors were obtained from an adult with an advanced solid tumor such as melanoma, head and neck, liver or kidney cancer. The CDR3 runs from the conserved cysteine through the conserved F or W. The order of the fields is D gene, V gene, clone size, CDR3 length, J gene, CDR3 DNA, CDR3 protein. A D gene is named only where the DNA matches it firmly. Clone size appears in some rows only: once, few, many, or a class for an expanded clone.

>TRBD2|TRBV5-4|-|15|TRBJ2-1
TGTGCCAGCAGCTTAGGACTAGCGGGAAACAATGAGCAGTTCTTC
CASSLGLAGNNEQFF
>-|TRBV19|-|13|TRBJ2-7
TGTGCCAGTAGTAAGGCGGGGGCCCACGAGCAGTACTTC
CASSKAGAHEQYF
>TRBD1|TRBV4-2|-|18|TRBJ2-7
TGTGCCAGCAGCCAAGGGGTTGGTCGGACAGGGGCAAGATACGAGCAGTACTTC
CASSQGVGRTGARYEQYF
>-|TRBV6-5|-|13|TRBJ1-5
TGTGCCAGCAGCCTACAGGGTCATCAGCCCCAGCATTTT
CASSLQGHQPQHF
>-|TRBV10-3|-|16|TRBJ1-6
TGTGCCATCAGTGAGTCGCGCACGGGGGCTGATTCACCCCTCCACTTT
CAISESRTGADSPLHF
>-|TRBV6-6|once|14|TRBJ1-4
TGTGCCAGCAGTACGACCAATTTACAGGGTGAACTGTTTTTT
CASSTTNLQGELFF
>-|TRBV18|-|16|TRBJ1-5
TGTGCCAGCTCACCACCGGGTTCCAGGCGAGATCAGCCCCAGCATTTT
CASSPPGSRRDQPQHF
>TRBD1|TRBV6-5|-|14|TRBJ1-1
TGTGCCACAGGACAGGGCCTAGGGTGGACTGAAGCTTTCTTT
CATGQGLGWTEAFF
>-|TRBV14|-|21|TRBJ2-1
TGTGCCAGCAGCCAAGTACAGATTACTAAACCCTCAGTCGGCTCCTACAATGAGCAGTTCTTC
CASSQVQITKPSVGSYNEQFF
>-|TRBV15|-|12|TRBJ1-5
TGTGCCACTGCCAGGGGCAATCAGCCCCAGCATTTT
CATARGNQPQHF
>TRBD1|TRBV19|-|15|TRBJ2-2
TGTGCCAGTGGAAGAAGGACAGGCAACACCGGGGAGCTGTTTTTT
CASGRRTGNTGELFF